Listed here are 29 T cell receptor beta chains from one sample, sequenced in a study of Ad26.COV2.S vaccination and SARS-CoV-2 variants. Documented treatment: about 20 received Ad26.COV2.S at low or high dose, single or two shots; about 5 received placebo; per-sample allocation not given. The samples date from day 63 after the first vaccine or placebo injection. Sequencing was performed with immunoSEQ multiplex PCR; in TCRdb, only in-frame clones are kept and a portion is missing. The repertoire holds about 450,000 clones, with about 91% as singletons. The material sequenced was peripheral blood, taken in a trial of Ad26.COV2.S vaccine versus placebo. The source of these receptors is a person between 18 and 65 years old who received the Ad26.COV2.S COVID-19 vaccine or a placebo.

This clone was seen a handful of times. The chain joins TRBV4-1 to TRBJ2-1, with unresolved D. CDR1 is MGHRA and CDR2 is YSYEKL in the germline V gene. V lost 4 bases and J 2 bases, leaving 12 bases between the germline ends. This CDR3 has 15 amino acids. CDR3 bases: TGCGCCAGCAGCCTAGGCTCGACCACCTACAATGAGCAGTTCTTC. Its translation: CASSLGSTTYNEQFF.

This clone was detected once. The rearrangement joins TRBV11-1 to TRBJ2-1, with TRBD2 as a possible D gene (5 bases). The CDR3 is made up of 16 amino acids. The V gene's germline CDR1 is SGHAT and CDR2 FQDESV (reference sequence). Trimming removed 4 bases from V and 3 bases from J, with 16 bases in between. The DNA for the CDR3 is TGTGCCAGCAGCTCGACTCGACTCGAGGGCTACAATGAGCAGTTCTTC. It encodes CASSSTRLEGYNEQFF.

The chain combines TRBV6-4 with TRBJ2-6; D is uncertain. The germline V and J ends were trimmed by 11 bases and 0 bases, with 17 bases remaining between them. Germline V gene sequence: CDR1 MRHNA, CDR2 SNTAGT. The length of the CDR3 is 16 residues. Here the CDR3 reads CACCDSHGSGANVLTF. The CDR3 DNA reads TGTGCCTGCTGTGACTCGCACGGCTCTGGGGCCAACGTCCTGACTTTC.

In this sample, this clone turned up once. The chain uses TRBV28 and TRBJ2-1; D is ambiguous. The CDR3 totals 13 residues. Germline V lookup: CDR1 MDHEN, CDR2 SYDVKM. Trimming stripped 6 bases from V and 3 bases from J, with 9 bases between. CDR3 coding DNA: TGTGCCAGCAGCCGTCATGTCTACAATGAGCAGTTCTTC. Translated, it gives CASSRHVYNEQFF.

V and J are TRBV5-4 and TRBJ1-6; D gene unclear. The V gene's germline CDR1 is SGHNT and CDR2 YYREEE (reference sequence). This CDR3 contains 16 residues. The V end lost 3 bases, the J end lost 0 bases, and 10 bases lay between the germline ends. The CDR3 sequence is CASSSHLSSYNSPLHF. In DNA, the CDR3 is TGTGCCAGCAGCTCCCACCTAAGCTCCTATAATTCACCCCTCCACTTT.

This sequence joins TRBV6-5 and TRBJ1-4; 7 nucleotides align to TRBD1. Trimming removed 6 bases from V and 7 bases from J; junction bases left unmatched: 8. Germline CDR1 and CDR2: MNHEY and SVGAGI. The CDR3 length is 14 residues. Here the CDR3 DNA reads TGTGCCAGCAGCCAACGACAGGGCGGTGAAAAACTGTTTTTT. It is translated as CASSQRQGGEKLFF.

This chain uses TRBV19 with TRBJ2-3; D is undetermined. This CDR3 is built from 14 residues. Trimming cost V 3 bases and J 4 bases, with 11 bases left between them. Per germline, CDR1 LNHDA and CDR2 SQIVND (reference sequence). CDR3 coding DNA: TGTGCCAGTAGTATCTTGCCCCCGGCAGATACGCAGTATTTT. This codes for CASSILPPADTQYF.

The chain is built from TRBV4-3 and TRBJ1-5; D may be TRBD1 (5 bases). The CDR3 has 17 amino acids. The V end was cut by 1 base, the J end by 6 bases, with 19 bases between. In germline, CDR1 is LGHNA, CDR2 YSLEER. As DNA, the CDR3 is TGCGCCAGCAGCCAAGTCTGGGGGTCTTACGATCGTCAGCCCCAGCATTTT. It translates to CASSQVWGSYDRQPQHF.

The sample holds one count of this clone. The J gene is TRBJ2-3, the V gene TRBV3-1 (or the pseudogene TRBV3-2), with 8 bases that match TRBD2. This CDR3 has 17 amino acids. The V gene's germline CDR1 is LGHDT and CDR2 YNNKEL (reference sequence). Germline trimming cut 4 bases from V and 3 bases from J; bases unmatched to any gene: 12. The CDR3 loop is CASSLRLSGAGTDTQYF. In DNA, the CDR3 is TGTGCCAGCAGCCTGAGACTTAGCGGGGCGGGGACAGATACGCAGTATTTT.

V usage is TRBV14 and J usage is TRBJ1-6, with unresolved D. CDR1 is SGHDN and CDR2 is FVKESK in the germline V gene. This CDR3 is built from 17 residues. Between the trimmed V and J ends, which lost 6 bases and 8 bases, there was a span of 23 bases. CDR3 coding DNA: TGTGCCAGCAGACTCGCATCCGGCGGAGCAGGTTATTCACCCCTCCACTTT. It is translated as CASRLASGGAGYSPLHF.

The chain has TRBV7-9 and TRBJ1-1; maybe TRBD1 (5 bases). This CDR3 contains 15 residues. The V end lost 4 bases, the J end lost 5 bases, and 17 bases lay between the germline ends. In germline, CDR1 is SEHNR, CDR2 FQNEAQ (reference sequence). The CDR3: CASSSLGRGVTEAFF. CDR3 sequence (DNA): TGTGCCAGCAGCTCCCTGGGTAGGGGTGTTACTGAAGCTTTCTTT.

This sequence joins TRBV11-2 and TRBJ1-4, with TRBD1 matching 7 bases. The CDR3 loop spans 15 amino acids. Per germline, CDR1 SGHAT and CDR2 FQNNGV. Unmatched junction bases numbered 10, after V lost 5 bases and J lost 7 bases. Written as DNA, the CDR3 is TGTGCCAGCAGCCCCCCGACAGGGCTCGGTGAAAAACTGTTTTTT. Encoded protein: CASSPPTGLGEKLFF.

Written as DNA, the CDR3 is TGTGCCAGTAGTAGAATAAGGGTTGGCTATGGCTACACCTTC. This codes for CASSRIRVGYGYTF. The chain recombines TRBV19 with TRBJ1-2, with D hard to call. Germline-derived CDR1 and CDR2 are LNHDA and SQIVND (reference sequence). The V gene lost 4 bases and the J gene lost 4 bases, with 13 bases spanning the gap. This CDR3 is built from 14 residues. The entire variable domain, with the rest obtained from reference TRBV19 and TRBJ1-2, is as follows: DGGITQSPKYLFRKEGQNVTLSCEQNLNHDAMYWYRQDPGQGLRLIYYSQIVNDFQKGDIAEGYSVSREKKESFPLTVTSAQKNPTAFYLCASSRIRVGYGYTFGSGTRLTVV.

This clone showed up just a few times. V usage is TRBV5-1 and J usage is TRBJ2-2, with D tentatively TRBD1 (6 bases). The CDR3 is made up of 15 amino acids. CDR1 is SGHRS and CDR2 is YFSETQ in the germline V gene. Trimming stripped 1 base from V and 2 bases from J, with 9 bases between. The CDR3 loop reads CASSLSGTNTGELFF. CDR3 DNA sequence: TGCGCCAGCAGCTTGTCGGGGACAAACACCGGGGAGCTGTTTTTT.

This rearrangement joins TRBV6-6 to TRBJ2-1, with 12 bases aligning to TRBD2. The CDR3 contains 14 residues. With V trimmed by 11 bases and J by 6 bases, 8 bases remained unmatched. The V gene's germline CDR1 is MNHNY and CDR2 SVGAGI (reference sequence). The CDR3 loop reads CAGTRLAGVNEQFF. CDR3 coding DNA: TGTGCCGGGACAAGACTAGCGGGAGTCAATGAGCAGTTCTTC.

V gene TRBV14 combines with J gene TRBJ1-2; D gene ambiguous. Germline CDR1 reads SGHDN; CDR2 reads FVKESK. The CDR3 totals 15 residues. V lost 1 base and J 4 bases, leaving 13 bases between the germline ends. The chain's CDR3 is CASSQGPTTSYGYTF. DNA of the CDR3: TGTGCCAGCAGCCAAGGGCCTACAACTAGCTATGGCTACACCTTC.

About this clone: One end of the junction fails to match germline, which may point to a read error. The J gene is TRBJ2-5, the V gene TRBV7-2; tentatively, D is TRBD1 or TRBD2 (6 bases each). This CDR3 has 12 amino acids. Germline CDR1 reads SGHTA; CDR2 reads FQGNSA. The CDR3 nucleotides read TGTGCCAGCAGCTTAACAGTGGACTACAGGGACTTC. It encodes CASSLTVDYRDF.

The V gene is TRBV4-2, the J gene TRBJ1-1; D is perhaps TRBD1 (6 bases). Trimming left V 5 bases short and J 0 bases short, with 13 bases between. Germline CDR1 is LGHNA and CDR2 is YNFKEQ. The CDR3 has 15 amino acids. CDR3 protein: CASSLHRVLNTEAFF. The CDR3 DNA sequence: TGTGCCAGCAGCTTACACAGGGTTCTGAACACTGAAGCTTTCTTT.

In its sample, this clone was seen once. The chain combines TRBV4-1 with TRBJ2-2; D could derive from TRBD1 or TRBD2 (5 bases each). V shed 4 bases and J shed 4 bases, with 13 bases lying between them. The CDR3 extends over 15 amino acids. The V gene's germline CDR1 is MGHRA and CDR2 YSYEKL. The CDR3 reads CASSLHSGLTGELFF. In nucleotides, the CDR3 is TGCGCCAGCAGCCTCCACTCGGGGCTCACCGGGGAGCTGTTTTTT.

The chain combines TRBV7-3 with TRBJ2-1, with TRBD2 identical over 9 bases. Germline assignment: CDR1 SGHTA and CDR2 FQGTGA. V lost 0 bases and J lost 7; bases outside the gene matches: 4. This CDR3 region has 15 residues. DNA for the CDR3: TGTGCCAGCAGCTTAACGGGGACTAGCAGGAATGAGCAGTTCTTC. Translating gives CASSLTGTSRNEQFF.

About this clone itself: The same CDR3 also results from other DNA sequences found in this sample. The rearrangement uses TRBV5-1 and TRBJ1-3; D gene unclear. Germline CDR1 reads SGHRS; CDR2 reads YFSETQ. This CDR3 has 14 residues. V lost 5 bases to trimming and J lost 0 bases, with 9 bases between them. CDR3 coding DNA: TGCGCCAGCAGTTCGGACGGCTCTGGAAACACCATATATTTT. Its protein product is CASSSDGSGNTIYF.

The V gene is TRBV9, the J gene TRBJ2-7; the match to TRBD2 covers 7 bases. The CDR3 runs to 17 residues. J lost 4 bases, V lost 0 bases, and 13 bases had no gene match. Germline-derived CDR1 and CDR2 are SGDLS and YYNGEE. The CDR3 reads CASSVGLGWGGRYEQYF. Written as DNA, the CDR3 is TGTGCCAGCAGCGTAGGGCTCGGTTGGGGGGGTCGTTACGAGCAGTACTTC.

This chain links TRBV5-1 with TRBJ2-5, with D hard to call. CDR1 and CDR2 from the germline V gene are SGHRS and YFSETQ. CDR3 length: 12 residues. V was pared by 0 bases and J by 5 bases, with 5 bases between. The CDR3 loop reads CASSLAMETQYF. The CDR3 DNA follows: TGCGCCAGCAGCTTGGCCATGGAGACCCAGTACTTC.

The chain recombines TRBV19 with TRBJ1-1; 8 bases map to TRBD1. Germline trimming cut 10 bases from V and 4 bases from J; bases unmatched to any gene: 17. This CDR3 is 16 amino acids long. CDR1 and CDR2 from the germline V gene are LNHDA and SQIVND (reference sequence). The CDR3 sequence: CATRGTGYAEGTEAFF. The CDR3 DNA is TGTGCCACCAGGGGGACAGGTTACGCAGAAGGCACTGAAGCTTTCTTT.

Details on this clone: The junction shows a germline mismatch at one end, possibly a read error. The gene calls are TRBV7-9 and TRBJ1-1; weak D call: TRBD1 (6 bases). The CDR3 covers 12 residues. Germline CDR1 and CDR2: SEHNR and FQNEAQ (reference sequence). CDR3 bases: TGTGCCAGCAGCCCGAATTCAGGGGAAGTTTTCTTT. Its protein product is CASSPNSGEVFF.

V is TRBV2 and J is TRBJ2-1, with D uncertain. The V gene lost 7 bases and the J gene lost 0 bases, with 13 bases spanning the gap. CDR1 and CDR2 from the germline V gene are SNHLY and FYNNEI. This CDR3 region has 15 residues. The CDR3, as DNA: TGTGCCAGCAACCAGCGCTTTGACTCCTACAATGAGCAGTTCTTC. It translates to CASNQRFDSYNEQFF.

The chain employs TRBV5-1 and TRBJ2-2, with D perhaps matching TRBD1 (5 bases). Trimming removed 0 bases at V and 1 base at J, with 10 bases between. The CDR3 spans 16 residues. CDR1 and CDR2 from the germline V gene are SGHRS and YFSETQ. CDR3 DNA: TGCGCCAGCAGCTTGGCGCGGCAGGGGAACACCGGGGAGCTGTTTTTT. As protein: CASSLARQGNTGELFF.

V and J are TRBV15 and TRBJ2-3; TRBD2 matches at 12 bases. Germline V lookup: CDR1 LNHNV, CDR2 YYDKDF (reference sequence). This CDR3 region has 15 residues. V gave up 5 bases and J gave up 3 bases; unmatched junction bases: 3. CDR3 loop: CATSFLAGGTDTQYF. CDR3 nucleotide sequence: TGTGCCACCAGCTTCCTAGCGGGGGGGACAGATACGCAGTATTTT. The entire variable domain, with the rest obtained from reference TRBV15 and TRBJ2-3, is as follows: DAMVIQNPRYQVTQFGKPVTLSCSQTLNHNVMYWYQQKSSQAPKLLFHYYDKDFNNEADTPDNFQSRRPNTSFCFLDIRSPGLGDTAMYLCATSFLAGGTDTQYFGPGTRLTVL.

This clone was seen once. The CDR3 spells CAISDSWSPGIQYF. The CDR3 DNA reads TGTGCCATCAGTGACTCGTGGTCGCCGGGCATTCAGTACTTC. The chain joins TRBV10-3 to TRBJ2-4, with D uncertain. The CDR3 runs 14 residues. The V gene lost 3 bases and the J gene lost 9 bases, with 15 bases spanning the gap. The V gene's germline CDR1 is ENHRY and CDR2 SYGVKD.